Presented here are 15 T cell receptor beta chains from one specimen sequenced in a study of chemoradiotherapy in HPV16-positive cancers. Clones were sequenced by immunoSEQ multiplex PCR, and TCRdb holds only the in-frame ones, with some missing. The sample shows several hundred clones, roughly 21% of them seen only once. The specimen was collected from a patient who underwent chemoradiotherapy. The source of these receptors is a human donor with HPV-associated anogenital cancer.

The chain couples TRBV11-3 to TRBJ2-1; D gene unclear. CDR3 size: 11 residues. Germline-derived CDR1 and CDR2 are SGHNT and YENEEA. V was pared by 5 bases and J by 8 bases, with 7 bases between. The CDR3 sequence is CASSRGDEQFF. The CDR3 bases are TGTGCCAGCAGCCGTGGGGATGAGCAGTTCTTC.

CDR3 in amino acids: CASSTGTSDLNEQFF. DNA for the CDR3: TGTGCCAGTAGTACCGGGACTAGCGACCTCAATGAGCAGTTCTTC. The J gene is TRBJ2-1, the V gene TRBV19; TRBD2 matches at 10 bases. Germline values: CDR1 LNHDA, CDR2 SQIVND (reference sequence). The CDR3 is 15 residues long. V lost 4 bases to trimming and J lost 6 bases; unmatched junction nucleotides: 6.

This clone was counted only a few times. The chain couples TRBV7-2 to TRBJ2-1, with TRBD1 identical over 7 bases. V was pared by 5 bases and J by 1 base, with 5 bases of the junction left unmatched. CDR3 length: 15 residues. Germline loops: CDR1 SGHTA, CDR2 FQGNSA. Here the CDR3 reads CASSVGTASYNEQFF. In DNA form, the CDR3 reads TGTGCCAGCAGCGTCGGGACAGCGTCCTACAATGAGCAGTTCTTC.

This clone was picked up a small number of times. The rearrangement joins TRBV29-1 to TRBJ2-3; 7 bases are shared with TRBD2. The CDR3 covers 11 residues. V lost 6 bases and J lost 6; bases outside the gene matches: 3. Germline CDR1 reads SQVTM; CDR2 reads ANQGSEA. This chain's CDR3 is CSVGRGDTQYF. The CDR3 bases are TGCAGCGTGGGGCGGGGGGATACGCAGTATTTT.

The gene calls are TRBV7-2 and TRBJ1-5, with D unresolved. The ends were cut back, 2 bases at V and 5 bases at J, with 7 bases in the middle. CDR1 is SGHTA and CDR2 is FQGNSA in the germline V gene. The CDR3 is 13 residues long. DNA of the CDR3: TGTGCCAGCAGCTTATCCCAGGATCAGCCCCAGCATTTT. Its translation is CASSLSQDQPQHF.

The chain joins TRBV29-1 to TRBJ1-5; D gene ambiguous. There are 12 residues in the CDR3. V gave up 6 bases and J gave up 4 bases, with 10 bases separating them. Germline loops: CDR1 SQVTM, CDR2 ANQGSEA. The CDR3 spells CSVKDGNQPQHF. The DNA for the CDR3 is TGCAGCGTGAAGGACGGAAATCAGCCCCAGCATTTT.

This clone was detected only a few times. J is TRBJ1-1 and V is TRBV25-1; TRBD1 matches 8 bases. There are 15 residues in the CDR3. Trimming removed 6 bases from V and 0 bases from J; junction bases left unmatched: 6. In germline, CDR1 is MGHDK, CDR2 SYGVNS. The CDR3 coding sequence is TGTGCCAGCAGGGCGGGACAGGAACTGAACACTGAAGCTTTCTTT. It is translated as CASRAGQELNTEAFF.

This clone was detected a few times. The chain joins TRBV5-1 to TRBJ2-7; D is perhaps TRBD1 (6 bases). This CDR3 region has 16 residues. Germline V gives CDR1 SGHRS, CDR2 YFSETQ. V dropped 4 bases and J dropped 0 bases, with 17 bases sitting between them. CDR3 sequence reads: CASSHRAGAFSYEQYF. The CDR3 coding sequence is TGCGCCAGCAGCCATAGGGCAGGGGCCTTCTCCTACGAGCAGTACTTC.

This clone was recorded a few times. This chain links TRBV25-1 with TRBJ2-7, with D maybe TRBD2 (6 bases). Germline V lookup: CDR1 MGHDK, CDR2 SYGVNS. The CDR3 totals 13 residues. Trimming cost V 1 base and J 3 bases, with 7 bases left between them. CDR3: CASSELEGYEQYF. CDR3 DNA sequence: TGTGCCAGCAGTGAATTGGAGGGCTACGAGCAGTACTTC.

The rearrangement uses TRBV6-5 and TRBJ1-4; the D is unclear. V gave up 5 bases and J gave up 7 bases, with 5 bases separating them. Germline CDR1 and CDR2: MNHEY and SVGAGI. The length of the CDR3 is 11 residues. The CDR3 is CASSNGEKLFF. CDR3 in DNA: TGTGCCAGCAGTAACGGTGAAAAACTGTTTTTT.

This clone came up a few times. The chain combines TRBV29-1 with TRBJ2-1; D is possibly TRBD2 (5 bases). The CDR3 sequence is 10 residues long. Germline V gene data show CDR1 as SQVTM and CDR2 as ANQGSEA. Deletions cut 4 bases from V and 9 bases from J, with 7 bases between. CDR3 sequence (DNA): TGCAGCGTTGGTGCGGGTGAGCAGTTCTTC. Encoded protein: CSVGAGEQFF.

The V gene is TRBV25-1, the J gene TRBJ2-2; D gene ambiguous. The CDR3 length is 11 residues. V was shortened by 4 bases and J by 6 bases, with 3 bases between the two germline ends. From germline, CDR1 is MGHDK and CDR2 SYGVNS. The CDR3 spells CASSGPGELFF. The DNA for the CDR3 is TGTGCCAGCAGTGGTCCCGGGGAGCTGTTTTTT.

The chain's CDR3 is CSGRVHQETQYF. The CDR3 DNA sequence: TGCAGCGGGAGGGTTCACCAAGAGACCCAGTACTTC. This chain joins TRBV29-1 and TRBJ2-5; TRBD2 is a possible D gene (6 bases). Trimming shortened V by 7 bases and J by 0 bases, and 9 bases separated the two germline ends. The CDR3 sequence is 12 residues long. Germline CDR1 SQVTM, CDR2 ANQGSEA.

The chain carries TRBV5-1 and TRBJ2-1; D remains unclear. This CDR3 contains 12 residues. CDR1 is SGHRS and CDR2 is YFSETQ in the germline V gene. With 5 bases removed from V and 8 bases from J, the gap between germline ends came to 11 bases. The CDR3 reads CASSPTGYEQFF. Here the CDR3 DNA reads TGCGCCAGCAGTCCTACGGGCTATGAGCAGTTCTTC.

The gene calls are TRBV6-5 and TRBJ2-5, with a weak D call TRBD1 (5 bases). The length of the CDR3 is 13 residues. V was clipped by 4 bases and J by 4 bases, with 10 bases between them. Germline lookup yields CDR1 MNHEY and CDR2 SVGAGI. The CDR3 protein is CASSFGARETQYF. The CDR3 bases are TGTGCCAGCAGTTTTGGGGCCCGAGAGACCCAGTACTTC.